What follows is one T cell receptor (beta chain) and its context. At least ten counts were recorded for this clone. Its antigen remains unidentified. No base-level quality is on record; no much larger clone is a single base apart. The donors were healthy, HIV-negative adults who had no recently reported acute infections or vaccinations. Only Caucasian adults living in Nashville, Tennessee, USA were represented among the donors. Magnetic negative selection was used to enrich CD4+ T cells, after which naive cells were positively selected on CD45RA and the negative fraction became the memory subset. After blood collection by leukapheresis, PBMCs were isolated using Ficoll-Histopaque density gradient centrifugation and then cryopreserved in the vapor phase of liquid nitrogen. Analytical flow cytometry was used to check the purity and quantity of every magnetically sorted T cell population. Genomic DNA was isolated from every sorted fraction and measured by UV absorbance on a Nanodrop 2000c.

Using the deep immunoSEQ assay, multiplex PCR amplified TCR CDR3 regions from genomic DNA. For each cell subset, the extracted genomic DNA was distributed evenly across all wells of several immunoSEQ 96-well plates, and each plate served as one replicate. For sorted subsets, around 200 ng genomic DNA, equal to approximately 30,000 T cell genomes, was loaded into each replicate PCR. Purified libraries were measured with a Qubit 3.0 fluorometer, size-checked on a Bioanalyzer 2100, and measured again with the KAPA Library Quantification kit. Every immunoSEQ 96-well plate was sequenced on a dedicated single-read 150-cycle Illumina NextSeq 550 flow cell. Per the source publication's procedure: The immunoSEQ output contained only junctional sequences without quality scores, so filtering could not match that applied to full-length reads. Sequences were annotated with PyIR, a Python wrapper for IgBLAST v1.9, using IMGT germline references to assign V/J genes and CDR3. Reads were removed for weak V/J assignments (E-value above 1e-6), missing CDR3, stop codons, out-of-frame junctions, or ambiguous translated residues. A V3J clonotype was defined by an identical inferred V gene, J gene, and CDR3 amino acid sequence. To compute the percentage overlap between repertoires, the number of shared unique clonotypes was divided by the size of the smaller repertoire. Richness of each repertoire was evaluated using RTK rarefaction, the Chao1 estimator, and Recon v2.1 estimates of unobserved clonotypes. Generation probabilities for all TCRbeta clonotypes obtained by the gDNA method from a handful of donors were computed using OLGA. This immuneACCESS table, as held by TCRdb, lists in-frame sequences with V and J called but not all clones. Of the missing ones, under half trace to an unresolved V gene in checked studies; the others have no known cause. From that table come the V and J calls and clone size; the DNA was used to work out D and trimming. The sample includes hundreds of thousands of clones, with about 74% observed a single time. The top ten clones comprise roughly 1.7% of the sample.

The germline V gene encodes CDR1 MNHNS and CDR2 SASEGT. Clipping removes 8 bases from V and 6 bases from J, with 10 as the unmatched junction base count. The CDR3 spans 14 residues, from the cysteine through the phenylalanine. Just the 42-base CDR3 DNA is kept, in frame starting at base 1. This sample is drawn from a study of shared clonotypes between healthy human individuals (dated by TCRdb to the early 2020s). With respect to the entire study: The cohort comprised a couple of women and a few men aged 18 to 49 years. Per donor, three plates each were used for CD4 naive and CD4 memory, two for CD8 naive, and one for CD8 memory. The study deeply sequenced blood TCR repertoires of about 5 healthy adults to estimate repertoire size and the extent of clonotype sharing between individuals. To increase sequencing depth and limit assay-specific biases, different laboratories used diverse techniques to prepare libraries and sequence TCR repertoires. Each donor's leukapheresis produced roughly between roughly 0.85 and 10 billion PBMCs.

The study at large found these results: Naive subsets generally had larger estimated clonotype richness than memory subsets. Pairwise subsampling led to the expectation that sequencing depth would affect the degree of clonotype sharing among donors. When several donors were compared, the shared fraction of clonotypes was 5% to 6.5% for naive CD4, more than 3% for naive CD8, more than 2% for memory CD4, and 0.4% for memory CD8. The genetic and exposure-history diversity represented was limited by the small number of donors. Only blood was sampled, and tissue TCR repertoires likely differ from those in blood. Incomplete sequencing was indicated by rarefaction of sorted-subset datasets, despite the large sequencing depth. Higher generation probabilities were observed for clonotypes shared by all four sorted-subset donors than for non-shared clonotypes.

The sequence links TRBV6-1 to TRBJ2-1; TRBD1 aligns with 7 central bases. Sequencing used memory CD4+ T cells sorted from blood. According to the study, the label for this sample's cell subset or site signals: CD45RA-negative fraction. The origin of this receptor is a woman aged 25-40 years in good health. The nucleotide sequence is TGTGCCAGCCGGCTAGGATCAGGGGGCAATGAGCAGTTCTTC. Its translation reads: CASRLGSGGNEQFF.